The sequence of this T cell receptor beta chain was determined in a study of T-cell reconstitution after alpha-beta-depleted transplantation in children. Regarding the study as a whole: Reportedly, only several hundred clones from non-depleted graft cells drove alpha-beta T-cell counts at about two months.

Preparation of the TCRbeta library involved a method that used unique molecular identifiers. One entry per CDR3 protein results from TCRdb running MiXCR on the PCR reads. Of around 960,000 distinct CDR3 sequences listed, roughly 29% are singletons. This clonotype has only a few counts. No antigen is known for it. The ends were cut back, 3 bases at V and 0 bases at J, with 9 bases in the middle. Looked up from germline, CDR1 is SGHTA and CDR2 is FQGNSA. The CDR3 totals 15 residues. The source of this sequence is a boy less than two years old who had a stem cell transplant for SCID, so the T cells may come from the graft donor. The genes are TRBV7-2 and TRBJ2-4; D unclear. The material sequenced was PBMCs, mostly from graft donor cells, taken 360 days after TCRalphabeta/CD19-depleted stem cell transplant. The CDR3 sequence is CASSFEKLAKNIQYF. In nucleotides, the CDR3 is TGTGCCAGCAGCTTCGAGAAACTAGCCAAAAACATTCAGTACTTC.